This section outlines one T cell receptor (beta chain) sequence together with its context. Here immunoSEQ multiplex PCR was the method, and the copy in TCRdb shows in-frame clones only, minus some. The sample has around 270,000 clones, about four fifths seen once. This sample was included in a study of blood T cell repertoires in COVID-19. Study background: The samples span acute and convalescent COVID-19 from the United States, Italy and Spain.

CDR3 length: 14 residues. Per the germline V gene, CDR1 is MDHEN and CDR2 is SYDVKM. Trimming took 6 bases from V and 2 from J, leaving 13 bases between them. This receptor was taken from a woman between 40 and 50 years old who had recovered from COVID-19. The sample was peripheral blood. This rearrangement joins TRBV28 to TRBJ1-2; possibly TRBD1 for D (5 bases). The CDR3 is CASSRRQSNYGYTF. In DNA form, the CDR3 reads TGTGCCAGCAGCAGAAGACAGTCCAACTATGGCTACACCTTC.